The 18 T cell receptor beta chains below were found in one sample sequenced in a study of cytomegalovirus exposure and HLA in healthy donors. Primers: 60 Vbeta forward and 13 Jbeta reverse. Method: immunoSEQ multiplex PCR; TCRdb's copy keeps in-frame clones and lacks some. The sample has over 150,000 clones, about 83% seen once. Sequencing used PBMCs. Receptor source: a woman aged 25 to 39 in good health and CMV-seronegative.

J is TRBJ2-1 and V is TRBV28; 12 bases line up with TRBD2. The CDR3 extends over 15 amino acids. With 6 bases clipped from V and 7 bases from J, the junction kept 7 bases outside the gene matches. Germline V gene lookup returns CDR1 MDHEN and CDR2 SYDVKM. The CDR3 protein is CASRPGLAGSNEQFF. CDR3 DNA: TGTGCCAGCAGACCAGGACTAGCGGGAAGTAATGAGCAGTTCTTC. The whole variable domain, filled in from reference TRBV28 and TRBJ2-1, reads DVKVTQSSRYLVKRTGEKVFLECVQDMDHENMFWYRQDPGLGLRLIYFSYDVKMKEKGDIPEGYSVSREKKERFSLILESASTNQTSMYLCASRPGLAGSNEQFFGPGTRLTVL.

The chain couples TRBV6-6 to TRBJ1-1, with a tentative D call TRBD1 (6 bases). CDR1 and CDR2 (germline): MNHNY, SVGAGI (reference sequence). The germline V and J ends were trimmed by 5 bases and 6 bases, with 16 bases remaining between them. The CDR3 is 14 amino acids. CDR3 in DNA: TGTGCCAGCAGTAAACAGGGAGGGGAGGCTGAAGCTTTCTTT. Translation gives CASSKQGGEAEAFF.

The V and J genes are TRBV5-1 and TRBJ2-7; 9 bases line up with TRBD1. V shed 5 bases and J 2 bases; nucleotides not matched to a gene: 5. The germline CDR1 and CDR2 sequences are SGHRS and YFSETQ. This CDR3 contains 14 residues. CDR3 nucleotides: TGCGCCAGCAGTGCCGGGACAGGGACCTACGAGCAGTACTTC. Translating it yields CASSAGTGTYEQYF.

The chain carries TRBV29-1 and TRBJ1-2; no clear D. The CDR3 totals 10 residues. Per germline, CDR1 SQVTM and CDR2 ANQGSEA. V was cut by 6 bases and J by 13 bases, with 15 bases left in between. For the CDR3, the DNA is TGCAGCGTGGGCCCAGCCGATTTCACCTTC. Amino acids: CSVGPADFTF.

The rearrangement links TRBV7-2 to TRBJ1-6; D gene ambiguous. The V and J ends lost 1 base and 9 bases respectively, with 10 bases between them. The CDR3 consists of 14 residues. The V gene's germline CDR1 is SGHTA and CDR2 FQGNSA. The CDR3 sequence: CASSLVGVGSPLHF. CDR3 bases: TGTGCCAGCAGCTTAGTCGGGGTGGGTTCACCCCTCCACTTT.

The CDR3 sequence: CASSASRGGLFRTQYF. In DNA form, the CDR3 reads TGTGCCAGTAGCGCCTCAAGGGGGGGCTTGTTTCGCACCCAGTACTTC. The chain has TRBV19 and TRBJ2-5, with D perhaps TRBD2 (7 bases). Trimming cost V 6 bases and J 8 bases, with 25 bases left between them. Germline CDR1 and CDR2: LNHDA and SQIVND (reference sequence). The CDR3 is 16 residues long.

CDR3 nucleotide sequence: TGTGCCAGCAGCTCAAAACCCCACCGGGACAGGAAGATGACTAGCTCTGGAAACACCATATATTTT. This gives the protein CASSSKPHRDRKMTSSGNTIYF. The chain couples TRBV7-7 to TRBJ1-3, with 8 bases fitting TRBD1. This CDR3 contains 22 residues. Germline V gene sequence: CDR1 SSHAT, CDR2 FNYEAQ (reference sequence). After removal of 4 bases from V and 0 bases from J, the junction contained 23 bases not matched to a gene.

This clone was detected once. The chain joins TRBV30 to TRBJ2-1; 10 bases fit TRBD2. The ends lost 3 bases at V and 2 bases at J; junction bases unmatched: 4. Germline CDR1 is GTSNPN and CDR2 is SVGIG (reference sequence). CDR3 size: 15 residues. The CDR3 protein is CAWRRLAGPYNEQFF. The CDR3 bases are TGTGCCTGGAGAAGACTAGCGGGCCCCTACAATGAGCAGTTCTTC.

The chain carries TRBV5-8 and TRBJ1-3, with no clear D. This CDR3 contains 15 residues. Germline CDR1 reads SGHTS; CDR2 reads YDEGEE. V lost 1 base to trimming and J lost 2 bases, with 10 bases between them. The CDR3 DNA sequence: TGTGCCAGCAGCTTGCGACTAGGACCTGGAAACACCATATATTTT. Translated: CASSLRLGPGNTIYF.

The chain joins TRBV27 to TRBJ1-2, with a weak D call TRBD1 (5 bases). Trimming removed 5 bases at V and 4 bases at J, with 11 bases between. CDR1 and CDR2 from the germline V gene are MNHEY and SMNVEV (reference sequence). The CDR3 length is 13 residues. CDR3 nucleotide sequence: TGTGCCAGCAGTCGACAGAACCTCTATGGCTACACCTTC. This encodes CASSRQNLYGYTF.

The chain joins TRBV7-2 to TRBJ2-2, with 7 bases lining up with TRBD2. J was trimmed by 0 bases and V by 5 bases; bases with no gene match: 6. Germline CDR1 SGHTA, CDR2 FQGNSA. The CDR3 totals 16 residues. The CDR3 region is CASSRSGNANTGELFF. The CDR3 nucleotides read TGTGCCAGCAGCCGAAGCGGGAACGCGAACACCGGGGAGCTGTTTTTT.

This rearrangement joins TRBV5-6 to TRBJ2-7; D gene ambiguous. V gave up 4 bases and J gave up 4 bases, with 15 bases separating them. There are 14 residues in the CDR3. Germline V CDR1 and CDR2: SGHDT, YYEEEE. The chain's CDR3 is CASSPGWSQYEQYF. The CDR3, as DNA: TGTGCCAGCAGCCCCGGGTGGAGCCAGTACGAGCAGTACTTC.

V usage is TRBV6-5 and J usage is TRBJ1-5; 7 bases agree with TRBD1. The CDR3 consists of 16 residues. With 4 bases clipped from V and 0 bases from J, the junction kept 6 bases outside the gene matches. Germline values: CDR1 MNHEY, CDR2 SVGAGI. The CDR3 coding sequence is TGTGCCAGCAGTTTGACAGGGCCGTATAGCAATCAGCCCCAGCATTTT. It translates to CASSLTGPYSNQPQHF.

The CDR3 region has the DNA TGTGCCAGCAGTTTATCGTGGGGACAGGGCAACGAGCAGTACTTC. Amino acids: CASSLSWGQGNEQYF. This rearrangement joins TRBV27 to TRBJ2-7; the match to TRBD1 covers 9 bases. Germline CDR1 reads MNHEY; CDR2 reads SMNVEV (reference sequence). J was trimmed by 5 bases and V by 0 bases; bases with no gene match: 5. The CDR3 sequence is 15 residues long.

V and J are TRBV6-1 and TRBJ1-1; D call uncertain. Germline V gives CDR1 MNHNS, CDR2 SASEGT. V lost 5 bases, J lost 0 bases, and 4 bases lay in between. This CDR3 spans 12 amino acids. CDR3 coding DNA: TGTGCCAGCAGTCCAGTGAACACTGAAGCTTTCTTT. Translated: CASSPVNTEAFF.

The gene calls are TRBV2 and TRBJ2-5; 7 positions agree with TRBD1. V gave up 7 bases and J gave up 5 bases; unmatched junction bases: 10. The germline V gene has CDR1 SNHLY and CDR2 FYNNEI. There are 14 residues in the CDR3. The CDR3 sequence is CASNRGPQGETQYF. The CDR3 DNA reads TGTGCCAGCAACAGGGGACCCCAGGGCGAGACCCAGTACTTC.

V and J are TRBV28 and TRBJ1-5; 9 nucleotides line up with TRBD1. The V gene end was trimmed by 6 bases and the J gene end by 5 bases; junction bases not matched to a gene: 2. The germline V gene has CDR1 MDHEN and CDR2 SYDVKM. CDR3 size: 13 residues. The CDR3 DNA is TGTGCCAGCAGGAGGGACAGGGATCAGCCCCAGCATTTT. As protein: CASRRDRDQPQHF.

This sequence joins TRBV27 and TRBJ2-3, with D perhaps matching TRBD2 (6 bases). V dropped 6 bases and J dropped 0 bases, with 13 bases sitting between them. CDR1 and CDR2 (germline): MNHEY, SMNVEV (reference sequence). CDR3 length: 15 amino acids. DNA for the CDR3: TGTGCCAGCAGCCGACTAGACACTAGCACAGATACGCAGTATTTT. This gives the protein CASSRLDTSTDTQYF.